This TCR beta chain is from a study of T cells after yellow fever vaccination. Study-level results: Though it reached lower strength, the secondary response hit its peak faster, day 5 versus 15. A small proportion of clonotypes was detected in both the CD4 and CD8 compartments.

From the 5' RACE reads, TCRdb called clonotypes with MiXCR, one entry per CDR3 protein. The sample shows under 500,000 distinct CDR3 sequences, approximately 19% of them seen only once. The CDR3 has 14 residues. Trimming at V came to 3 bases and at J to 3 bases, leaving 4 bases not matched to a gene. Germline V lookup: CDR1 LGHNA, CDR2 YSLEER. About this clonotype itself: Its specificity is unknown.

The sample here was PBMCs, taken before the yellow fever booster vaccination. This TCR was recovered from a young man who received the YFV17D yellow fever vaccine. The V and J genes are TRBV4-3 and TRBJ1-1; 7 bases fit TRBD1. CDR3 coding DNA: TGCGCCAGCAGCCACAAGGGACAGCACACTGAAGCTTTCTTT. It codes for CASSHKGQHTEAFF.